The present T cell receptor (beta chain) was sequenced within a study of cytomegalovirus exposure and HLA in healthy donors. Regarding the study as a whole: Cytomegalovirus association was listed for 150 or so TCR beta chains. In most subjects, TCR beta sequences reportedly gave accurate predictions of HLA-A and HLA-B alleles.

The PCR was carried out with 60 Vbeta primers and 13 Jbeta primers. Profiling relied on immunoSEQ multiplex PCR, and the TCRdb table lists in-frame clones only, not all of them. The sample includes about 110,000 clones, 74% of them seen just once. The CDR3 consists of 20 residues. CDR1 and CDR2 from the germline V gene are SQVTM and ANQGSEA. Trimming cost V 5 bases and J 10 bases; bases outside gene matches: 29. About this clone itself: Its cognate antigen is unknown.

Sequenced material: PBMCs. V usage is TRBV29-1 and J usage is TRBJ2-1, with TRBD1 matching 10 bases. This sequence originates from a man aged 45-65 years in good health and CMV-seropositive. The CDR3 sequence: CSVQPRPPNYLDRGWHEQFF. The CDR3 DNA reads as TGCAGCGTTCAGCCCCGCCCTCCCAATTACTTGGACAGGGGGTGGCACGAGCAGTTCTTC.